This T cell receptor beta chain was captured by sequencing in a study of blood T cell repertoires in COVID-19. Study as a whole: Acute and convalescent COVID-19 specimens originated in the United States, Italy and Spain. PBMCs, B-cell-depleted T cells, or T cells were the source of the cDNA or gDNA that made up the material.

Study processing details: The assay estimated nucleated cells by amplifying reference gene primers. Sequencing was performed with immunoSEQ multiplex PCR; in TCRdb, only in-frame clones are kept and a portion is missing. V and J calls and clone size follow that table, whereas D and trimming were derived from the DNA. The sample has around 120,000 clones, 78% seen once. V was trimmed by 1 base and J by 3 bases, leaving 16 bases between them. Germline V gene data show CDR1 as SGHNT and CDR2 as YENEEA. This CDR3 is built from 16 residues. The sample taken for sequencing was peripheral blood. The chain joins TRBV11-3 to TRBJ2-7, with D possibly TRBD1 on 6 matching bases. The clonotype originates from a man aged 65-85 years with acute or convalescent COVID-19. The CDR3 DNA reads TGTGCCAGCAGCTTAGTCGGGACAAGAGATAACTACGAGCAGTACTTC. Translation: CASSLVGTRDNYEQYF.